Below, one TCR beta chain is given with its context. Antigen unknown. The CDR3 spans 14 residues. Germline V CDR1 and CDR2: LGHDT, YNNKEL (reference sequence). The V and J ends lost 4 bases and 3 bases respectively, with 12 bases between them. This sample is part of a study of Ad26.COV2.S vaccination and SARS-CoV-2 variants. Turning to the study itself: Donor joined the COV1001 Ad26.COV2.S trial arm. Findings and caveats of the study: Total responses of T cells may have been underestimated by the analyses of TCR breadth and depth. Once vaccination had occurred, spike-specific CD8+ and CD4+ T cell responses reportedly showed substantial breadth.

Libraries were prepared by immunoSEQ multiplex PCR; TCRdb keeps only in-frame clonotypes and omits some of them. Of roughly 350,000 clones listed, around nine tenths are singletons. Stated treatment: roughly 20 received Ad26.COV2.S at low or high dose, single or two shots; about 5 received placebo; per-sample allocation not given. Repertoires come from day 63 after the first vaccine or placebo injection. Boston hosted the donor, who was an adult aged 18-55 years. The chain recombines TRBV3-1 (or the pseudogene TRBV3-2) with TRBJ2-5; D possibly matches TRBD1 or TRBD2 (5 bases each). The sequencing used peripheral blood, collected in a trial of Ad26.COV2.S vaccine versus placebo. The sequence came from a person between 18 and 65 years old who received the Ad26.COV2.S COVID-19 vaccine or a placebo. CDR3 protein: CASSPTGTEETQYF. The CDR3 DNA reads as TGTGCCAGCAGCCCTACCGGGACGGAAGAGACCCAGTACTTC.